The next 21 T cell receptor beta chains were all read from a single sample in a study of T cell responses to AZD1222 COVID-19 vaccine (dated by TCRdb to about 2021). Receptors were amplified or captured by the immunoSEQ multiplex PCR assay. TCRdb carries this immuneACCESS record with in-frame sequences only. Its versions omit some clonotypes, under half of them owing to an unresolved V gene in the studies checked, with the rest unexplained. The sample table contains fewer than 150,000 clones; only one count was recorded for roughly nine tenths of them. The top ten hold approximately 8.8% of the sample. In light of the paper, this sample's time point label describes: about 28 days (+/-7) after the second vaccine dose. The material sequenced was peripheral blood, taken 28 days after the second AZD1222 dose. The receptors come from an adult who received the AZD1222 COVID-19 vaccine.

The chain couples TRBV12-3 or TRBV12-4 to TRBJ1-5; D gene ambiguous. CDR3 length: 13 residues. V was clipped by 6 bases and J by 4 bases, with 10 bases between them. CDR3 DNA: TGTGCCAGCAGAAGTACGGGGAATCAGCCCCAGCATTTT. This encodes CASRSTGNQPQHF.

The CDR3 sequence: CASGGGPGDQPQHF. The CDR3 nucleotides read TGTGCCAGCGGGGGGGGTCCAGGGGATCAGCCCCAGCATTTT. The chain carries TRBV2 and TRBJ1-5, with a weak D call TRBD1 (6 bases). The CDR3 sequence is 14 residues long. V lost 8 bases, J lost 5 bases, and 16 bases lay in between. CDR1 and CDR2 (germline): SNHLY, FYNNEI. Full variable domain (outside the CDR3, taken from reference TRBV2 and TRBJ1-5): EPEVTQTPSHQVTQMGQEVILRCVPISNHLYFYWYRQILGQKVEFLVSFYNNEISEKSEIFDDQFSVERPDGSNFTLKIRSTKLEDSAMYFCASGGGPGDQPQHFGDGTRLSIL.

CDR3 in amino acids: CASSSRAPTGKVNEAFF. The CDR3 DNA reads TGTGCCAGCAGCTCACGAGCCCCTACAGGGAAGGTCAATGAAGCTTTCTTT. V usage is TRBV21-1 and J usage is TRBJ1-1; TRBD1 is the table's D call, not checked against the DNA. TRBV21-1 is assigned pseudogene status. The CDR3 extends over 17 amino acids.

This chain's CDR3 is CASSSGQALGEKLFF. For the CDR3, the DNA is TGCGCCAGCAGCTCAGGACAGGCCCTAGGGGAAAAACTGTTTTTT. The gene calls are TRBV5-1 and TRBJ1-4; 7 bases fit TRBD1. The CDR3 has 15 amino acids. V was pared by 3 bases and J by 8 bases, with 10 bases of the junction left unmatched. Germline V CDR1 and CDR2: SGHRS, YFSETQ.

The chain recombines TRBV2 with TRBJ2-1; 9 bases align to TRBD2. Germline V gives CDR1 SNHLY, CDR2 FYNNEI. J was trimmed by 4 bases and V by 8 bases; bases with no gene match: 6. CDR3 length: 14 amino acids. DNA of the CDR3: TGTGCCAGCGGAGGGCTAGCGGGGTACAATGAGCAGTTCTTC. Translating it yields CASGGLAGYNEQFF.

CDR3 region: CASIPTGGTEAFF. DNA for the CDR3: TGTGCCAGCATCCCGACAGGAGGGACTGAAGCTTTCTTT. This chain links TRBV27 with TRBJ1-1; tentatively, D is TRBD1 (6 bases). The CDR3 has 13 residues. Germline lookup yields CDR1 MNHEY and CDR2 SMNVEV (reference sequence). Trimming removed 7 bases at V and 5 bases at J, with 14 bases between.

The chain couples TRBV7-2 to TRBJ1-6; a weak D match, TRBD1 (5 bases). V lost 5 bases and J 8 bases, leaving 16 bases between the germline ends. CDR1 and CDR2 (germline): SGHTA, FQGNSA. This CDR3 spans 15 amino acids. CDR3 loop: CASSPGPGPDSPLHF. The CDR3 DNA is TGTGCCAGCAGCCCCGGACCGGGACCGGATTCACCCCTCCACTTT.

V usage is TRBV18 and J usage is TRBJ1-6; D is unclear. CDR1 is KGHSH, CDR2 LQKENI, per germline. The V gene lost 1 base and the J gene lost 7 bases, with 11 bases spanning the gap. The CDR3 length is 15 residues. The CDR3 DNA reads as TGTGCCAGCTCACCACGAACCCCAGAAAATTCACCCCTCCACTTT. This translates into CASSPRTPENSPLHF.

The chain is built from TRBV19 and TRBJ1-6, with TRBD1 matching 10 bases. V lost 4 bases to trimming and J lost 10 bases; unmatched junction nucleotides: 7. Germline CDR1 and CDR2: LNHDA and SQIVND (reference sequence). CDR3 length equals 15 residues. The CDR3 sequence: CASSTQTGGRSPLHF. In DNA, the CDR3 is TGTGCCAGTAGTACCCAGACAGGGGGCCGCTCACCCCTCCACTTT.

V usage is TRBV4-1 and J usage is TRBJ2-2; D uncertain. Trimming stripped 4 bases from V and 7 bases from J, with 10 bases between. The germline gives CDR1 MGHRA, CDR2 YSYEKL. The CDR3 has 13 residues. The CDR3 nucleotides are TGCGCCAGCAGCCCGGTTGGTATCGGGGAGCTGTTTTTT. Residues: CASSPVGIGELFF.

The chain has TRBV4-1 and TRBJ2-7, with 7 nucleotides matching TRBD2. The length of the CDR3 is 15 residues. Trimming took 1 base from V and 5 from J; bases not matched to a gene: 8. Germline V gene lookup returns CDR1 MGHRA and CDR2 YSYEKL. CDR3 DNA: TGCGCCAGCAGCCAAGGGGGGGGACGGTTCCACGAGCAGTACTTC. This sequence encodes CASSQGGGRFHEQYF.

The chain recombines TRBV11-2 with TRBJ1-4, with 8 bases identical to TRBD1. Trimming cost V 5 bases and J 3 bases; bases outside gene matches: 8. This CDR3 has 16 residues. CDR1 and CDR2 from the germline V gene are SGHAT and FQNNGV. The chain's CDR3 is CASSLGTGPPNEKLFF. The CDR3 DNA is TGTGCCAGCAGCCTGGGGACAGGCCCTCCTAATGAAAAACTGTTTTTT.

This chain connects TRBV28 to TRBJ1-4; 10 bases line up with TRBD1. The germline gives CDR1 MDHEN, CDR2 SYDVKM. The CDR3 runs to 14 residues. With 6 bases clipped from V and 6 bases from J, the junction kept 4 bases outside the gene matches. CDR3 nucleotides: TGTGCCAGCAGCCAGGGGACAGGGGATGAAAAACTGTTTTTT. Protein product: CASSQGTGDEKLFF.

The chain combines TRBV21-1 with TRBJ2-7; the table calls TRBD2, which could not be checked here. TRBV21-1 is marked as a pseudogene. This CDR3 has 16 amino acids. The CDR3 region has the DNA TGTGCCAGCAGCAAAGGTCCTAGCGTAAGCGCCTACGAGCAGTACTTC. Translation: CASSKGPSVSAYEQYF.

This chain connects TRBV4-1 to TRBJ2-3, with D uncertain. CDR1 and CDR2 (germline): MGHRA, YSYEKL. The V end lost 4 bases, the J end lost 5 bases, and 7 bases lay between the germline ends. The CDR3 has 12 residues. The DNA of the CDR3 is TGCGCCAGCAGCCCCTCTTTAGATACGCAGTATTTT. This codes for CASSPSLDTQYF.

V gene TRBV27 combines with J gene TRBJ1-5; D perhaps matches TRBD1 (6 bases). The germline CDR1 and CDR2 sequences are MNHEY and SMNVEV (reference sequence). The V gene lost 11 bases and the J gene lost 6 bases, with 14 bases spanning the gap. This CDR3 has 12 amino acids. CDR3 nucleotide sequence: TGTGCCCCAAAGGGGGGAAGTCAGCCCCAGCATTTT. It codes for CAPKGGSQPQHF.

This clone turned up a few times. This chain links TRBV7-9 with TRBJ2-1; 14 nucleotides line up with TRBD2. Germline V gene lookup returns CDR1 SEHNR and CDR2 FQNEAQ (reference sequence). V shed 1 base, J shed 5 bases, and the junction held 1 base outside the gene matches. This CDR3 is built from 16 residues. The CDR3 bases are TGTGCCAGCAGCTTAGAGGGACTAGCGGGAGACAATGAGCAGTTCTTC. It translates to CASSLEGLAGDNEQFF.

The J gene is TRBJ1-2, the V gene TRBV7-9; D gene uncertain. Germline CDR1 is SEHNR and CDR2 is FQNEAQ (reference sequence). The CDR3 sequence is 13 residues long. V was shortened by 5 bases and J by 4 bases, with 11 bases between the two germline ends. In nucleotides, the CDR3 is TGTGCCAGCAGCCTCGGGATCGTCTATGGCTACACCTTC. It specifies CASSLGIVYGYTF.

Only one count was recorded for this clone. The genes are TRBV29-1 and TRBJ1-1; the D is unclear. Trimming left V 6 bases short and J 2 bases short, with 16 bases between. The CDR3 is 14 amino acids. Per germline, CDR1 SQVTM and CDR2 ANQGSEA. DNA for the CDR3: TGCAGCGTGGTTTCCCCACACGCCAACACTGAAGCTTTCTTT. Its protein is CSVVSPHANTEAFF.

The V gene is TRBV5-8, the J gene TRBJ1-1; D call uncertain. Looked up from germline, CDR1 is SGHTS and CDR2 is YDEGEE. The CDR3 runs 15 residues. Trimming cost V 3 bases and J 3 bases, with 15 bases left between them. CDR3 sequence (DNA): TGTGCCAGCAGCTCAGGACCGCACCGGTACACTGAAGCTTTCTTT. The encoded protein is CASSSGPHRYTEAFF.

The CDR3 DNA follows: TGCGCCAGCAGCTTGGACGGGAACTCTGGAAACACCATATATTTT. It yields the protein CASSLDGNSGNTIYF. The chain joins TRBV5-1 to TRBJ1-3; D is uncertain. This CDR3 is built from 15 residues. Per the germline V gene, CDR1 is SGHRS and CDR2 is YFSETQ. V was shortened by 0 bases and J by 0 bases, with 7 bases between the two germline ends.